Below are 32 T cell receptor beta chains sequenced from a single sample in a study of T cell changes during pregnancy in multiple sclerosis. Using immunoSEQ multiplex PCR, the repertoire was profiled, and TCRdb retains in-frame clones only, with some absent. In the table there are 30,000 to 45,000 clones, around 93% of which are singletons. Sample: CD4+ T cells from peripheral blood mononuclear cells, taken in the third trimester of pregnancy. Receptors originate from a female donor in good health, enrolled as a control in a pregnancy study.

This chain connects TRBV7-3 to TRBJ1-6, with 7 bases matching TRBD1. CDR1 is SGHTA and CDR2 is FQGTGA in the germline V gene. This CDR3 spans 14 amino acids. With V trimmed by 9 bases and J by 7 bases, 9 bases remained unmatched. This chain's CDR3 is CASATGTLNSPLHF. CDR3 DNA: TGTGCCAGTGCGACAGGGACGTTGAATTCACCCCTCCACTTT. The complete variable domain, with remaining parts taken from reference TRBV7-3 and TRBJ1-6, reads GAGVSQTPSNKVTEKGKYVELRCDPISGHTALYWYRQSLGQGPEFLIYFQGTGAADDSGLPNDRFFAVRPEGSVSTLKIQRTERGDSAVYLCASATGTLNSPLHFGNGTRLTVT.

The chain has TRBV28 and TRBJ1-5; D call uncertain. Trimming removed 7 bases at V and 4 bases at J, with 20 bases between. This CDR3 is 16 amino acids long. CDR1 and CDR2 from the germline V gene are MDHEN and SYDVKM. This CDR3 reads CASTFIRGQNNQPQHF. CDR3 DNA: TGTGCCAGCACTTTCATACGCGGGCAGAATAATCAGCCCCAGCATTTT.

The V gene is TRBV5-8, the J gene TRBJ2-7; TRBD1 might be the D (5 bases). Germline V gene sequence: CDR1 SGHTS, CDR2 YDEGEE. The CDR3 contains 14 residues. V was trimmed by 0 bases and J by 0 bases, leaving 7 bases between them. The CDR3 sequence: CASSLDRFSYEQYF. In DNA, the CDR3 is TGTGCCAGCAGCTTGGACAGGTTCTCCTACGAGCAGTACTTC.

This clone was detected a few times. The J gene is TRBJ1-6, the V gene TRBV25-1; D remains ambiguous. V lost 8 bases and J lost 12, with 14 bases in between. Germline V gene sequence: CDR1 MGHDK, CDR2 SYGVNS. The CDR3 sequence is 12 residues long. The CDR3 here is CASGYEEGPLHF. The CDR3 DNA follows: TGTGCCAGCGGGTACGAGGAGGGACCCCTCCACTTT.

This sequence joins TRBV7-2 and TRBJ2-6; the D gene is possibly TRBD2 (6 bases). V shed 5 bases and J shed 3 bases, with 11 bases lying between them. CDR3 length: 15 amino acids. Germline lookup yields CDR1 SGHTA and CDR2 FQGNSA. The CDR3 loop reads CASSQGGVGANVLTF. Here the CDR3 DNA reads TGTGCCAGCAGCCAGGGCGGGGTTGGGGCCAACGTCCTGACTTTC.

This clone has just one count. The chain couples TRBV6-1 to TRBJ2-2; 9 bases are a match to TRBD2. Germline assignment: CDR1 MNHNS and CDR2 SASEGT. This CDR3 has 15 residues. V shed 6 bases and J 3 bases; nucleotides not matched to a gene: 5. CDR3 sequence: CASRKTSGYTGELFF. The CDR3 nucleotides read TGTGCCAGCAGGAAGACTAGCGGATACACCGGGGAGCTGTTTTTT.

This sequence joins TRBV7-8 and TRBJ2-3; a weak D match, TRBD2 (5 bases). The germline V gene has CDR1 SGHVS and CDR2 FQNEAQ. The CDR3 is 18 residues long. Trimming removed 7 bases from V and 0 bases from J, with 23 bases in between. DNA for the CDR3: TGTGCCAGCAATCGGCAGCGAGTTCCTAGGAGGAGCACAGATACGCAGTATTTT. Protein: CASNRQRVPRRSTDTQYF.

V and J are TRBV29-1 and TRBJ1-1, with 7 bases fitting TRBD1. The V gene end was trimmed by 7 bases and the J gene end by 4 bases; junction bases not matched to a gene: 3. Per germline, CDR1 SQVTM and CDR2 ANQGSEA. The CDR3 has 11 amino acids. The CDR3 here is CSAHRGTEAFF. In DNA, the CDR3 is TGCAGCGCACACAGGGGCACTGAAGCTTTCTTT.

The chain recombines TRBV18 with TRBJ1-1; a possible D gene is TRBD1 (5 bases). This CDR3 contains 13 residues. Trimming shortened V by 4 bases and J by 1 base, and 7 bases separated the two germline ends. Germline assignment: CDR1 KGHSH and CDR2 LQKENI. CDR3 bases: TGTGCCAGCTCACAACAGGCGAACACTGAAGCTTTCTTT. Its protein product is CASSQQANTEAFF. Using reference TRBV18 and TRBJ1-1 for the parts outside the CDR3, the full variable domain is NAGVMQNPRHLVRRRGQEARLRCSPMKGHSHVYWYRQLPEEGLKFMVYLQKENIIDESGMPKERFSAEFPKEGPSILRIQQVVRGDSAAYFCASSQQANTEAFFGQGTRLTVV.

The CDR3 DNA reads TGCGCCAGCAGCCAAAGGCGTACGGAGGTTCCAGATGGCTACACCTTC. It yields the protein CASSQRRTEVPDGYTF. The V and J genes are TRBV4-1 and TRBJ1-2; no reliable D call. This CDR3 has 16 residues. The V gene lost 2 bases and the J gene lost 6 bases, with 19 bases spanning the gap. Germline V gene data show CDR1 as MGHRA and CDR2 as YSYEKL.

The chain combines TRBV5-8 with TRBJ2-7, with a possible D match to TRBD1 (5 bases). The V end was cut by 4 bases, the J end by 0 bases, with 17 bases between. The CDR3 length is 16 residues. Germline CDR1 SGHTS, CDR2 YDEGEE. In nucleotides, the CDR3 is TGTGCCAGCAGCCCCCGGCAGGGTTTATACTCCTACGAGCAGTACTTC. Its protein product is CASSPRQGLYSYEQYF.

This clone occurred once. The chain joins TRBV27 to TRBJ2-7; maybe TRBD1 (5 bases). Trimming removed 5 bases at V and 1 base at J, with 24 bases between. The CDR3 totals 18 residues. Germline V lookup: CDR1 MNHEY, CDR2 SMNVEV (reference sequence). DNA for the CDR3: TGTGCCAGCAGTCGAATAAGGGGCCCAAGCCTCTCATCCTACGAGCAGTACTTC. Protein: CASSRIRGPSLSSYEQYF.

This chain joins TRBV11-1 and TRBJ1-2; D is perhaps TRBD1 (5 bases). The CDR3 spans 14 residues. Germline lookup yields CDR1 SGHAT and CDR2 FQDESV (reference sequence). V was pared by 7 bases and J by 6 bases, with 18 bases between. For the CDR3, the DNA is TGTGCCAGCACCACCCCAGGGAAAGGGGATGGCTACACCTTC. This sequence encodes CASTTPGKGDGYTF.

The chain carries TRBV6-5 and TRBJ1-2; D gene uncertain. V was cut by 2 bases and J by 6 bases, with 19 bases left in between. The CDR3 contains 16 residues. Germline V gives CDR1 MNHEY, CDR2 SVGAGI. The chain's CDR3 is CASSYDGWREGNGYTF. In DNA form, the CDR3 reads TGTGCCAGCAGTTACGACGGTTGGAGGGAAGGTAATGGCTACACCTTC.

The gene calls are TRBV4-1 and TRBJ2-6; D is ambiguous. V was clipped by 4 bases and J by 4 bases, with 2 bases between them. Germline V gene sequence: CDR1 MGHRA, CDR2 YSYEKL. The CDR3 covers 12 residues. The CDR3 coding sequence is TGCGCCAGCAGCCCGGGGGCCAACGTCCTGACTTTC. Its translation: CASSPGANVLTF.

This clone appeared a single time. This sequence joins TRBV6-6 and TRBJ1-2, with D possibly TRBD1 on 6 matching bases. Germline loops: CDR1 MNHNY, CDR2 SVGAGI (reference sequence). V was trimmed by 6 bases and J by 7 bases, leaving 15 bases between them. This CDR3 contains 13 residues. CDR3: CASSLSGALGYTF. DNA of the CDR3: TGTGCCAGCAGCTTGTCAGGGGCGCTTGGCTACACCTTC.

The CDR3 loop is CASSLALVETQYF. The CDR3 region has the DNA TGTGCCAGCAGCTTAGCACTCGTCGAGACCCAGTACTTC. The chain employs TRBV7-2 and TRBJ2-5; D is ambiguous. The CDR3 contains 13 residues. Germline CDR1 and CDR2: SGHTA and FQGNSA. Deletions cut 0 bases from V and 5 bases from J, with 7 bases between.

J is TRBJ2-5 and V is TRBV15, with 7 positions matching TRBD2. This CDR3 region has 15 residues. Germline V CDR1 and CDR2: LNHNV, YYDKDF (reference sequence). V dropped 4 bases and J dropped 2; count of bases not matched to a gene: 7. In nucleotides, the CDR3 is TGTGCCACCAGCACAGCAACGGGGGGTCAAGAGACCCAGTACTTC. Translated, it gives CATSTATGGQETQYF.

The chain is built from TRBV4-1 and TRBJ2-5, with a possible D match to TRBD1 (6 bases). This CDR3 is 16 amino acids long. Germline V gene sequence: CDR1 MGHRA, CDR2 YSYEKL. With 0 bases removed from V and 0 bases from J, the gap between germline ends came to 11 bases. As DNA, the CDR3 is TGCGCCAGCAGCCAAGATAACCAGGGGTACCAAGAGACCCAGTACTTC. Amino acids: CASSQDNQGYQETQYF.

The chain combines TRBV9 with TRBJ1-4; 7 nucleotides line up with TRBD1. This CDR3 region has 15 residues. Germline trimming cut 0 bases from V and 4 bases from J; bases unmatched to any gene: 3. Germline CDR1 SGDLS, CDR2 YYNGEE. The CDR3 coding sequence is TGTGCCAGCAGCGTAGTGGGACAGCTTAATGAAAAACTGTTTTTT. It translates to CASSVVGQLNEKLFF.

The V gene is TRBV7-2, the J gene TRBJ1-4, with 7 bases matching TRBD1. Germline V gene data show CDR1 as SGHTA and CDR2 as FQGNSA. CDR3 length: 15 amino acids. V lost 2 bases, J lost 8 bases, and 8 bases stayed unmatched. CDR3 bases: TGTGCCAGCAGCTTAATGGGTCAGGGGGGCGAAAAACTGTTTTTT. Translating it yields CASSLMGQGGEKLFF.

The CDR3 DNA reads as TGCGCCAGCAGCCAAGAGCCTCCAAGCGAGGAGACCCAGTACTTC. Its protein product is CASSQEPPSEETQYF. The chain couples TRBV4-3 to TRBJ2-5; D gene ambiguous. CDR1 is LGHNA and CDR2 is YSLEER in the germline V gene. The CDR3 runs to 15 residues. V was shortened by 0 bases and J by 5 bases, with 13 bases between the two germline ends.

CDR3 bases: TGTGCCAGCTCACCGAGCAGGGGGATCGCTGAAGCTTTCTTT. This codes for CASSPSRGIAEAFF. The chain joins TRBV18 to TRBJ1-1; 7 nucleotides line up with TRBD1. Trimming took 3 bases from V and 6 from J; bases not matched to a gene: 7. The CDR3 has 14 amino acids. Germline V gives CDR1 KGHSH, CDR2 LQKENI.

The chain employs TRBV28 and TRBJ1-2, with 8 bases fitting TRBD1. The ends lost 2 bases at V and 8 bases at J; junction bases unmatched: 7. The CDR3 is 14 amino acids. The germline CDR1 and CDR2 sequences are MDHEN and SYDVKM. The CDR3 reads CASSLRTGRSGYTF. The CDR3 DNA follows: TGTGCCAGCAGTTTAAGGACAGGGCGAAGCGGCTACACCTTC.

The J gene is TRBJ1-6, the V gene TRBV4-3; 9 bases align to TRBD1. The CDR3 has 16 residues. Germline V CDR1 and CDR2: LGHNA, YSLEER. V shed 4 bases, J shed 9 bases, and the junction held 10 bases outside the gene matches. The CDR3 DNA is TGCGCCAGCAGCCCTCAGGGGGACAGGGACGCTTCACCCCTCCACTTT. It translates to CASSPQGDRDASPLHF.

This clone was seen more than once but under ten times. This rearrangement joins TRBV15 to TRBJ1-1, with D unclear. Trimming stripped 1 base from V and 6 bases from J, with 9 bases between. There are 13 residues in the CDR3. The germline CDR1 and CDR2 sequences are LNHNV and YYDKDF (reference sequence). The CDR3 nucleotides are TGTGCCACCAGCAGAGTGTTAAGCTCTGAAGCTTTCTTT. Encoded protein: CATSRVLSSEAFF. The complete variable domain, with remaining parts taken from reference TRBV15 and TRBJ1-1, reads DAMVIQNPRYQVTQFGKPVTLSCSQTLNHNVMYWYQQKSSQAPKLLFHYYDKDFNNEADTPDNFQSRRPNTSFCFLDIRSPGLGDTAMYLCATSRVLSSEAFFGQGTRLTVV.

In DNA form, the CDR3 reads TGTGCCAGCAGCCCCCCCAGGGGGCAGGGTGAAAAACTGTTTTTT. Its protein is CASSPPRGQGEKLFF. This rearrangement joins TRBV28 to TRBJ1-4; TRBD1 agrees at 8 bases. This CDR3 spans 15 amino acids. CDR1 is MDHEN, CDR2 SYDVKM, per germline. Trimming at V came to 6 bases and at J to 7 bases, leaving 10 bases not matched to a gene.

This chain joins TRBV7-9 and TRBJ2-5; TRBD1 aligns across 7 bases. Unmatched junction bases numbered 6, after V lost 1 base and J lost 7 bases. This CDR3 comprises 14 residues. CDR1 and CDR2 (germline): SEHNR, FQNEAQ (reference sequence). The CDR3 region is CASSLERGLGTQYF. Here the CDR3 DNA reads TGTGCCAGCAGCTTAGAAAGGGGGCTTGGGACCCAGTACTTC.

The chain carries TRBV5-1 and TRBJ1-5; 9 positions agree with TRBD1. The CDR3 has 16 residues. CDR1 SGHRS and CDR2 YFSETQ come from the germline V gene. V trimming: 4 bases; J trimming: 5 bases; junction bases outside the gene matches: 10. CDR3 loop: CASSEGQGRGDQPQHF. CDR3 bases: TGCGCCAGCAGCGAGGGACAGGGAAGGGGAGATCAGCCCCAGCATTTT.

V gene TRBV7-2 combines with J gene TRBJ2-7; TRBD2 aligns across 9 bases. Germline loops: CDR1 SGHTA, CDR2 FQGNSA. The CDR3 sequence is 17 residues long. The V segment lost 5 bases and the J segment 0 bases; nucleotides outside the gene matches: 11. The CDR3 protein is CASSLGPLAGYSYEQYF. The CDR3 DNA sequence: TGTGCCAGCAGCCTAGGACCGCTAGCGGGGTACTCCTACGAGCAGTACTTC.

The chain uses TRBV28 and TRBJ2-1; D unclear. This CDR3 has 14 residues. V gave up 7 bases and J gave up 4 bases, with 14 bases separating them. Germline-derived CDR1 and CDR2 are MDHEN and SYDVKM. The CDR3 spells CASIHLPKYNEQFF. DNA of the CDR3: TGTGCCAGCATCCACTTACCGAAATACAATGAGCAGTTCTTC.

The rearrangement uses TRBV5-6 and TRBJ2-7, with 13 bases lining up with TRBD2. Per the germline V gene, CDR1 is SGHDT and CDR2 is YYEEEE. The CDR3 is made up of 16 amino acids. The V and J ends lost 4 bases and 7 bases, in that order; junction bases with no gene match: 11. CDR3 DNA: TGTGCCAGCAGCCCAGCACTAGCGGGGGGGCTGGGGGAGCAGTACTTC. Translation gives CASSPALAGGLGEQYF.